This T cell receptor beta chain was sequenced during a study of T cell changes during pregnancy in multiple sclerosis (dated by TCRdb to between 2017 and 2020). A note on the overall study: In women with multiple sclerosis, the researchers looked at how the T cell repertoire shifted as pregnancy progressed.

The germline V gene encodes CDR1 SGHVS and CDR2 FNYEAQ. V is pruned by 4 bases and J by 1 base, leaving 6 bases of the junction without a gene match. The CDR3 contains 17 residues, cysteine and phenylalanine counted. Only the CDR3 region is kept as DNA, spanning 51 bases read in frame from base 1. This clone was seen once. Its antigen is unknown. Base quality data are lacking; no much larger clone is found one base away. The library was built by means of the immunoSEQ multiplex PCR assay. TCRdb limited this immuneACCESS table to in-frame rearrangements with V and J called. A share of clones is missing; checked studies link under half to unresolved V genes, and the rest is unexplained. Within this sample are some 100,000 clones, with 90% to 95% of them counted one time only. Together, the top ten hold more than 0.95% of the sample.

The clonotype was recovered from a female donor with multiple sclerosis, enrolled in a pregnancy study. The input for sequencing was peripheral blood, taken in the second trimester of pregnancy. This chain joins TRBV7-6 to TRBJ2-6, with 8 middle bases fitting TRBD1. The nucleotide sequence is TGTGCCAGCAGCTCGGACAGGGCAATATCTGGGGCCAACGTCCTGACTTTC. Translated, it reads CASSSDRAISGANVLTF.